The 8 T cell receptor beta chains given below trace back to one sample, sequenced in a study of tumor-infiltrating lymphocytes in primary liver carcinoma. TCR beta cDNA was prepared out of roughly 450 ng total RNA by means of a constant-region primer. For TCR beta, libraries were produced by three nested multiplex PCR rounds using slightly modified ARM-PCR. TRBV1-TRBV30 forward primers paired with a C-beta reverse primer drove the first two PCR rounds, about 10 cycles each. MiXCR, applied by TCRdb to the multiplex PCR reads, yields one record per CDR3 protein. The data contain approximately 30,000 distinct CDR3 sequences, 60% to 85% of them singletons. Total RNA and DNA came together from about 19-30 mg of bulk tissue without cell sorting. The specimen was liver tumor tissue from sampling region 5. Subset here: tumor region T5, tumor centre. The receptors here all came from a man in his forties with primary liver carcinoma and hepatitis B virus infection.

Turning to this clonotype: The junction and the germline gene differ at one end; a read error may be behind it. The chain recombines TRBV10-3 with TRBJ2-7; 9 bases agree with TRBD2. CDR1 ENHRY and CDR2 SYGVKD come from the germline V gene. The CDR3 contains 15 residues. As DNA, the CDR3 is TGCGCCATAAGCGAAGGACTAGCGACCCTCTTCGGGCAGTACTTC. It codes for CAISEGLATLFGQYF.

Regarding this clonotype: A read error may account for a junction end that differs from germline. The CDR3 reads CASSLWSGADIAKDIQYF. CDR3 nucleotides: TGTGCCAGCAGTTTATGGAGTGGGGCGGACATAGCCAAAGACATCCAGTACTTC. The V and J genes are TRBV12-3 or TRBV12-4 and TRBJ2-4; possibly TRBD1 for D (5 bases). The CDR3 is made up of 18 amino acids.

A word on this clonotype: Germline and junction disagree at one end, which may indicate a read error. The rearrangement uses TRBV6-5 and TRBJ2-7; possible D gene TRBD1, 5 bases. CDR1 is MNHEY and CDR2 is SVGAGI in the germline V gene. This CDR3 has 11 amino acids. The DNA of the CDR3 is TGTGCCGGCAGGGTTGGATACAAGCAGTACTTC. Protein: CAGRVGYKQYF.

This clonotype was picked up one time. This chain joins TRBV12-3 or TRBV12-4 and TRBJ1-5; D gene uncertain. V dropped 3 bases and J dropped 7 bases, with 7 bases sitting between them. This CDR3 spans 12 amino acids. The CDR3 bases are TGTGCCAGCAGTTTTCGTCTCCAGCCCCAGCATTTT. Translating gives CASSFRLQPQHF.

About this clonotype: The final CDR3 position lacks the conserved phenylalanine or tryptophan, pointing to a likely read error. V usage is TRBV6-4 and J usage is TRBJ2-3; 7 bases are a match to TRBD1. This CDR3 region has 14 residues. The V gene's germline CDR1 is MRHNA and CDR2 SNTAGT. V shed 9 bases and J 0 bases; nucleotides not matched to a gene: 6. CDR3 coding DNA: TGTGCCAGTAGTCCGGGACAGAGCACAGATACGCAGTATGTT. Its protein product is CASSPGQSTDTQYV.

This clonotype came up once. Relative to the germline gene, one junction end is altered; a read error may explain this. This chain links TRBV11-3 with TRBJ2-7; TRBD2 might be the D (5 bases). Germline V gene sequence: CDR1 SGHNT, CDR2 YENEEA. The CDR3 extends over 13 amino acids. CDR3 DNA sequence: TGCACCAACAGCTTAACACCCAGCGGCGAGCAGTACTTC. Amino acids: CTNSLTPSGEQYF.

This clonotype was detected many times. This chain links TRBV10-3 with TRBJ2-1, with 8 bases fitting TRBD1. From germline, CDR1 is ENHRY and CDR2 SYGVKD. Trimming cost V 5 bases and J 2 bases; bases outside gene matches: 8. The CDR3 is 16 residues long. The CDR3 DNA reads as TGTGCCATCAGTTCCTTCGGGACAGGCCCCTACAATGAGCAGTTCTTC. Encoded protein: CAISSFGTGPYNEQFF.

This clonotype was observed at least ten times. The rearrangement joins TRBV2 to TRBJ2-1, with D hard to call. Looked up from germline, CDR1 is SNHLY and CDR2 is FYNNEI. Trimming pared 1 base from V and 8 bases from J, leaving 9 bases between. This CDR3 comprises 13 residues. CDR3 protein: CASSEGGTDEQFF. In DNA, the CDR3 is TGTGCCAGCAGTGAAGGCGGTACGGATGAGCAGTTCTTC.